One and the same sample provided the 14 T cell receptor beta chains below, sequenced in a study of Graves' ophthalmopathy and Graves' hyperthyroidism. Amplification targeted the TCR beta CDR3 regions, with RNA transcripts as the source material. HTBI primers were used in a first-round RT-PCR, which preceded a second-round multiplex PCR. TCRdb itself ran the multiplex PCR reads through MiXCR, one entry per CDR3 protein. This table has about 210,000 distinct CDR3 sequences, approximately 29% appearing once. Sequenced material: peripheral blood. All receptors derive from a man aged 50-59 years with Graves' ophthalmopathy.

Many counts were recorded for this clonotype. This chain connects TRBV6-1 to TRBJ1-2; 8 bases map to TRBD1. V gave up 6 bases and J gave up 5 bases; unmatched junction bases: 8. The CDR3 is 14 residues long. Germline lookup yields CDR1 MNHNS and CDR2 SASEGT. The CDR3 DNA sequence: TGTGCCAGCAGCCTGGGACAGGCGAGTTATGGCTACACCTTC. This codes for CASSLGQASYGYTF.

This clonotype has only one observation. The rearrangement joins TRBV20-1 to TRBJ2-7; 8 bases are shared with TRBD1. Trimming at V came to 6 bases and at J to 3 bases, leaving 7 bases not matched to a gene. This CDR3 comprises 13 residues. The germline V gene has CDR1 DFQATT and CDR2 SNEGSKA (reference sequence). The DNA of the CDR3 is TGCAGTGCACGGACAGGGTCAGACTACGAGCAGTACTTC. Translating gives CSARTGSDYEQYF.

The V gene is TRBV6-1, the J gene TRBJ1-1; the match to TRBD1 covers 7 bases. The CDR3 loop spans 14 amino acids. Germline values: CDR1 MNHNS, CDR2 SASEGT. V dropped 7 bases and J dropped 6; count of bases not matched to a gene: 11. The CDR3 here is CASTGTEMGAEAFF. CDR3 coding DNA: TGTGCCAGCACCGGGACAGAGATGGGCGCTGAAGCTTTCTTT.

There are many counts of this clonotype. The CDR3, as DNA: TGTGCCAGTAGTATGCGAGACGTCCATCAGCCCCAGCATTTT. Its translation: CASSMRDVHQPQHF. This rearrangement joins TRBV19 to TRBJ1-5, with D unresolved. Germline CDR1 is LNHDA and CDR2 is SQIVND (reference sequence). This CDR3 has 14 amino acids. Trimming removed 3 bases at V and 5 bases at J, with 11 bases between.

This clonotype came up many times. The chain links TRBV28 to TRBJ2-5, with D perhaps matching TRBD1 (6 bases). V was shortened by 5 bases and J by 3 bases, with 16 bases between the two germline ends. In germline, CDR1 is MDHEN, CDR2 SYDVKM. The CDR3 runs 15 residues. The CDR3 region is CASSRPGQQKETQYF. The CDR3, as DNA: TGTGCCAGCAGTAGGCCGGGACAACAGAAAGAGACCCAGTACTTC. The full variable domain, in which reference TRBV28 and TRBJ2-5 provide the parts outside the CDR3, is DVKVTQSSRYLVKRTGEKVFLECVQDMDHENMFWYRQDPGLGLRLIYFSYDVKMKEKGDIPEGYSVSREKKERFSLILESASTNQTSMYLCASSRPGQQKETQYFGPGTRLLVL.

This clonotype was seen ten or more times. The chain employs TRBV4-2 and TRBJ2-2, with D perhaps TRBD1 (6 bases). This CDR3 is built from 18 residues. Germline V gene sequence: CDR1 LGHNA, CDR2 YNFKEQ. V shed 0 bases and J shed 3 bases, with 17 bases lying between them. The CDR3 here is CASSQDNWGRSDTGELFF. CDR3 DNA sequence: TGTGCCAGCAGCCAAGATAATTGGGGGCGAAGTGACACCGGGGAGCTGTTTTTT.

This clonotype has a count of ten or more. The V gene is TRBV12-3 or TRBV12-4, the J gene TRBJ1-1, with D hard to call. This CDR3 spans 14 amino acids. V was trimmed by 6 bases and J by 1 base, leaving 12 bases between them. CDR3 bases: TGTGCCAGCAGCCCTAGGGAGGGGAACACTGAAGCTTTCTTT. It encodes CASSPREGNTEAFF.

The sample holds many counts of this clonotype. V usage is TRBV29-1 and J usage is TRBJ1-1; D ambiguous. CDR3 length: 12 residues. Germline values: CDR1 SQVTM, CDR2 ANQGSEA. Trimming removed 8 bases at V and 1 base at J, with 11 bases between. CDR3 region: CSPRLRNTEAFF. Written as DNA, the CDR3 is TGCAGCCCCCGCCTACGGAACACTGAAGCTTTCTTT.

This clonotype was seen repeatedly, ten times or more. This chain uses TRBV28 with TRBJ1-5; 7 positions match TRBD1. The germline V gene encodes CDR1 MDHEN and CDR2 SYDVKM. The CDR3 spans 14 residues. J gave up 4 bases and V 8 bases, and 8 bases lay outside the gene matches. CDR3 nucleotides: TGTGCCAGCGGTTGGACAGGAAGGAATCAGCCCCAGCATTTT. Translating gives CASGWTGRNQPQHF.

V is TRBV12-3 or TRBV12-4 and J is TRBJ1-1; possible D gene TRBD1, 6 bases. The CDR3 runs to 13 residues. V lost 6 bases, J lost 3 bases, and 11 bases lay in between. As DNA, the CDR3 is TGTGCCAGCAGGCAACAGGGTTACACTGAAGCTTTCTTT. Encoded protein: CASRQQGYTEAFF.

This clonotype appeared many times. The chain recombines TRBV6-2 or TRBV6-3 with TRBJ2-6; D is possibly TRBD1 or TRBD2 (5 bases each). The ends were cut back, 7 bases at V and 0 bases at J, with 16 bases in the middle. The CDR3 extends over 17 amino acids. CDR1 is MNHEY, CDR2 SVGEGT, per germline. For the CDR3, the DNA is TGTGCCAGCAATGGGGGAATTTTGAACTCTGGGGCCAACGTCCTGACTTTC. Its protein product is CASNGGILNSGANVLTF.

This clonotype was seen ten or more times. The chain is built from TRBV6-5 and TRBJ2-5, with D perhaps TRBD1 or TRBD2 (6 bases each). This CDR3 spans 15 amino acids. The germline V and J ends were trimmed by 4 bases and 0 bases, with 12 bases remaining between them. Germline assignment: CDR1 MNHEY and CDR2 SVGAGI. The CDR3 spells CASSSQGRYQETQYF. For the CDR3, the DNA is TGTGCCAGCAGTTCGCAGGGGAGGTACCAAGAGACCCAGTACTTC.

The gene calls are TRBV7-2 and TRBJ2-7; D is perhaps TRBD2 (5 bases). Trimming took 5 bases from V and 7 from J, leaving 9 bases between them. The CDR3 sequence is 11 residues long. Germline lookup yields CDR1 SGHTA and CDR2 FQGNSA. In nucleotides, the CDR3 is TGTGCCAGCAGCCGGGGAAGGGAGCAGTACTTC. It is translated as CASSRGREQYF.

This clonotype was counted many times. The J gene is TRBJ2-2, the V gene TRBV2, with 7 bases that match TRBD1. This CDR3 contains 14 residues. Germline values: CDR1 SNHLY, CDR2 FYNNEI. Trimming took 5 bases from V and 6 from J; bases not matched to a gene: 6. CDR3 coding DNA: TGTGCCAGCAGTTCCATTGACAGGGCCGGGGAGCTGTTTTTT. Translation gives CASSSIDRAGELFF.